This T cell receptor (beta chain) emerged from a study of shared clonotypes between healthy human individuals. Study-level results: Naive subsets usually exceeded memory subsets in estimated richness.

The CDR3 covers 16 residues. The V end was cut by 7 bases, the J end by 5 bases, with 20 bases between. The V gene's germline CDR1 is SNHLY and CDR2 FYNNEI. The count of this clone is one. Antigen specificity is unknown. Sorted-subset replicate PCRs used roughly 210 ng of genomic DNA. This amount corresponded to approximately 30,000 T cell genomes. Data came from immunoSEQ multiplex PCR; TCRdb stores just in-frame clones and leaves some out. Here the sample spans about 2.4 million clones, over 85% being singletons. Input material: naive CD4+ T cells from PBMCs. The sample's subset: CD45RA+ positively selected. The receptor comes from a man between 18 and 35 years old in good health. Some clones in this sample may be carry-over from other donors' samples. The chain couples TRBV2 to TRBJ1-4; D may be TRBD1 (6 bases). CDR3 protein: CASNLLGGQLNEKLFF. The CDR3 coding sequence is TGTGCCAGCAATCTTTTGGGGGGGCAGCTGAATGAAAAACTGTTTTTT.